This T cell receptor beta chain was recorded in a study of T cells in Graves' hyperthyroidism and ophthalmopathy (dated by TCRdb to about 2019). Notes on the research overall: TCR V-J signatures able to tell the groups apart were searched for in a discovery cohort of 90 to 100 patients, of whom around 43 had Graves' ophthalmopathy and under 65 had stable Graves' hyperthyroidism. After sampling, hyperthyroidism patients received methimazole starting at 30 mg daily, and ophthalmopathy patients received high-dose intravenous methylprednisolone. TCR Vbeta CDR3 sequencing of approximately 140 peripheral blood samples (over 40 ophthalmopathy, 75 hyperthyroidism and approximately 17 progressor patients) is reported in the paper. The 75 to 100 discovery patients were randomly split 7:3 into training and test sets. In addition, the study compared T-cell repertoires in thyroid tissue and in blood from 6 or 7 Graves' hyperthyroidism patients. Whether ophthalmopathy could be predicted prospectively was tested in an independent validation cohort made up of roughly 20 hyperthyroidism patients plus 17 patients who later progressed to ophthalmopathy. Overall results and qualifications from the work: In validation, the model predicted progression to ophthalmopathy a median of approximately 6.6 months before onset, with 65% to 71% sensitivity and nearly 75% specificity. Sample size was not statistically predetermined, and investigators were not blinded to group allocation. A 13 V-J signature model separated ophthalmopathy from stable hyperthyroidism, with over 85% sensitivity and roughly 81% specificity in cross-validation and 80%/75% in testing. Most expanded thyroid clonotypes (frequency above 0.001) were also found in blood, which suggests that blood repertoires may mirror thyroid immune responses.

The TCR beta CDR3 regions were amplified from RNA transcripts. For the first round of RT-PCR on the TCR CDR3, the HTBI primer set was used together with the Qiagen OneStep RT-PCR kit. The libraries were constructed in a second round of multiplex PCR and then size-selected and purified. Paired-end sequencing of the libraries was performed with 100 bp reads on an Illumina HiSeq2000. In the paper's pipeline: Raw data were processed with SOAPnuke, discarding reads with adapters, uncalled bases, mean Phred below 15, or no exact constant-primer or identifier match. COPE v1.2.5 was used to merge high-quality paired reads, and clonotypes were defined as unique nucleotide sequences. MiTCR v1.1 was used to align the clonotypes against IMGT TRBV, TRBD and TRBJ reference segments. Only V-J combinations with frequency above 0.0001, covering 99% to 99.2% of repertoires, were analysed. The TCS score was defined as the ratio of F50 (clonal expansion) to E x V (chaos), calculated using BLOSUM62-based TCRdist between CDR3 peptides within each V-J. Welch's t-statistics and random forest reduced just over 500 V-J features to 10 to 15, which were used in a naive Bayes classifier (R e1071). Thyroid-blood repertoire similarity was quantified with the Morisita-Horn index. TCRdb reran the public reads through fastp at Q25 and MiXCR, keeping productive beta chains. Rows merge per CDR3 protein into single entries with the most common DNA and genes. For this entry, the V and J calls and clone size follow TCRdb and not the study's own pipeline. The sample table shows around 660,000 distinct CDR3 sequences, and about 45% are seen once. The top ten clonotypes cover less than 9% of the sample.

In the germline V gene (reference sequence), CDR1 corresponds to SEHNR and CDR2 to FQNEAQ. Measured from the cysteine to the phenylalanine, the CDR3 is 15 residues long. Left in the record is the CDR3 DNA by itself, 45 bases read in frame from the first base. V lost 3 bases and J lost 9 bases; the stretch between them is 15 bases long. The study excluded patients with uncontrolled infections, other autoimmune diseases, pregnancy or lactation. Diagnoses were based on clinical symptoms, serum thyroxine and TRAb, thyroid ultrasound and orbital computed tomography. Total RNA was extracted with Trizol reagent, and quality was checked on an Agilent 2100 Bioanalyzer. This clonotype has just a few counts. This receptor's antigen is unknown. The sample holds no much larger clone one base away, and base qualities are not on file.

Recombination linked TRBV7-9 to TRBJ1-6, and possibly TRBD1, on 6 matching bases. The TCR originated in an adult man with Graves' disease, either hyperthyroidism or ophthalmopathy (not recorded which). Sequencing used peripheral blood or thyroid tissue (not recorded which). The DNA sequence is as follows: TGTGCCAGCAGCTTGATTTCAGGGGTGGGTTCACCCCTCCACTTT. This sequence encodes CASSLISGVGSPLHF.